These T cell receptor beta chains were read from a single sample in a study of blood T cell repertoires in COVID-19. Using immunoSEQ multiplex PCR, the repertoire was profiled, and TCRdb retains in-frame clones only, with some absent. This table has over 100,000 clones, about nine tenths appearing once. Sequencing used peripheral blood. These receptors were taken from a woman in her 70s with COVID-19, enrolled during active disease. The CDR3 runs from the conserved cysteine through the conserved F or W. Fields, in order: J gene, V gene, clone size, D gene, CDR3 protein, CDR3 DNA. A D gene is named only where the DNA matches it firmly. Expanded clones are given a class, and other clones once, few, many or no size at all.

J gene: TRBJ2-3
V gene: TRBV18
clone size: -
D gene: TRBD2
CDR3 protein: CASSQGLAGSADTQYF
CDR3 DNA: TGTGCCAGCTCACAGGGACTAGCGGGGTCGGCAGATACGCAGTATTTT

J gene: TRBJ1-1
V gene: TRBV19
clone size: -
D gene: -
CDR3 protein: CASSITANTEAFF
CDR3 DNA: TGTGCCAGTAGTATAACAGCAAACACTGAAGCTTTCTTT

J gene: TRBJ2-7
V gene: TRBV27
clone size: -
D gene: TRBD1
CDR3 protein: CASSYPGQVSEQYF
CDR3 DNA: TGTGCCAGCAGTTATCCGGGACAGGTGAGCGAGCAGTACTTC

J gene: TRBJ2-3
V gene: TRBV27
clone size: -
D gene: TRBD2
CDR3 protein: CASSLIRGGYSDTQYF
CDR3 DNA: TGTGCCAGCAGTTTAATACGGGGGGGTTATAGTGATACGCAGTATTTT

J gene: TRBJ2-1
V gene: TRBV11-2
clone size: -
D gene: -
CDR3 protein: CASSLGQFEQFF
CDR3 DNA: TGTGCCAGCAGCTTAGGCCAGTTTGAGCAGTTCTTC

J gene: TRBJ2-1
V gene: TRBV29-1
clone size: -
D gene: -
CDR3 protein: CSVLGGAGVDEQFF
CDR3 DNA: TGCAGCGTTCTAGGGGGGGCGGGAGTTGATGAGCAGTTCTTC

J gene: TRBJ2-7
V gene: TRBV2
clone size: -
D gene: -
CDR3 protein: CASSGITSSYEQYF
CDR3 DNA: TGTGCCAGCAGCGGGATTACTAGCTCCTACGAGCAGTACTTC

J gene: TRBJ1-5
V gene: TRBV28
clone size: -
D gene: TRBD1
CDR3 protein: CASSPIDSGTGIGQPQHF
CDR3 DNA: TGTGCCAGCAGTCCGATCGACTCCGGGACAGGGATTGGTCAGCCCCAGCATTTT

J gene: TRBJ1-6
V gene: TRBV18
clone size: -
D gene: -
CDR3 protein: CASSPRLVHEHNSPLHF
CDR3 DNA: TGTGCCAGCTCACCGAGATTAGTCCACGAGCATAATTCACCCCTCCACTTT

J gene: TRBJ1-2
V gene: TRBV28
clone size: -
D gene: -
CDR3 protein: CASSPGGEVYGYTF
CDR3 DNA: TGTGCCAGCAGCCCCGGGGGGGAGGTATATGGCTACACCTTC

J gene: TRBJ2-5
V gene: TRBV9
clone size: -
D gene: TRBD1
CDR3 protein: CASSAGDRGREETQYF
CDR3 DNA: TGTGCCAGCAGCGCCGGGGACAGGGGGCGCGAAGAGACCCAGTACTTC

J gene: TRBJ1-1
V gene: TRBV11-2
clone size: -
D gene: -
CDR3 protein: CASSLRQTNTEAFF
CDR3 DNA: TGTGCCAGCAGCTTGCGTCAGACAAACACTGAAGCTTTCTTT

J gene: TRBJ1-2
V gene: TRBV19
clone size: once
D gene: -
CDR3 protein: CASSIGGNHYTF
CDR3 DNA: TGTGCCAGTAGTATAGGAGGGAACCATTACACCTTC

J gene: TRBJ1-1
V gene: TRBV7-2
clone size: -
D gene: -
CDR3 protein: CASSYVRPQGNTEAFF
CDR3 DNA: TGTGCCAGCAGCTACGTCCGCCCACAGGGGAACACTGAAGCTTTCTTT

J gene: TRBJ2-1
V gene: TRBV29-1
clone size: -
D gene: TRBD1
CDR3 protein: CSAVTGDEQFF
CDR3 DNA: TGCAGCGCCGTGACAGGGGATGAGCAGTTCTTC

J gene: TRBJ1-2
V gene: TRBV28
clone size: -
D gene: -
CDR3 protein: CASRVTANYGYTF
CDR3 DNA: TGTGCCAGCAGAGTGACAGCGAACTATGGCTACACCTTC

J gene: TRBJ2-1
V gene: TRBV28
clone size: -
D gene: TRBD2
CDR3 protein: CASSVSGGRKEQFF
CDR3 DNA: TGTGCCAGCAGTGTTAGCGGGGGGCGTAAGGAGCAGTTCTTC

J gene: TRBJ2-3
V gene: TRBV6-6
clone size: few
D gene: -
CDR3 protein: CASSYQARGDTQYF
CDR3 DNA: TGTGCCAGCAGTTACCAGGCAAGGGGAGATACGCAGTATTTT

J gene: TRBJ2-5
V gene: TRBV5-1
clone size: -
D gene: TRBD2
CDR3 protein: CASRPGGGGTTQETQYF
CDR3 DNA: TGCGCCAGCAGGCCGGGTGGCGGGGGAACCACCCAAGAGACCCAGTACTTC

J gene: TRBJ1-5
V gene: TRBV4-2
clone size: -
D gene: TRBD1
CDR3 protein: CASSQGPGQGAVQPQHF
CDR3 DNA: TGTGCCAGCAGCCAAGGGCCGGGACAGGGGGCAGTTCAGCCCCAGCATTTT

J gene: TRBJ1-3
V gene: TRBV19
clone size: few
D gene: -
CDR3 protein: CASSISREPTGNTIYF
CDR3 DNA: TGTGCCAGTAGTATCAGCCGGGAACCAACTGGAAACACCATATATTTT

J gene: TRBJ1-2
V gene: TRBV5-4
clone size: -
D gene: TRBD1
CDR3 protein: CASSLGTGANYGYTF
CDR3 DNA: TGTGCCAGCAGCTTGGGGACAGGGGCTAACTATGGCTACACCTTC

J gene: TRBJ1-2
V gene: TRBV29-1
clone size: -
D gene: TRBD1
CDR3 protein: CSVGTGGDYGYTF
CDR3 DNA: TGCAGCGTTGGGACAGGGGGCGACTATGGCTACACCTTC

J gene: TRBJ2-1
V gene: TRBV5-1
clone size: -
D gene: TRBD1
CDR3 protein: CASSSGTGNPNEQFF
CDR3 DNA: TGCGCCAGCAGCTCCGGGACAGGGAACCCCAATGAGCAGTTCTTC

J gene: TRBJ2-7
V gene: TRBV6-2/TRBV6-3
clone size: -
D gene: TRBD2
CDR3 protein: CASSRLARDSYEQYF
CDR3 DNA: TGTGCCAGCAGTCGACTAGCGCGGGACTCCTACGAGCAGTACTTC

J gene: TRBJ1-3
V gene: TRBV27
clone size: once
D gene: TRBD1
CDR3 protein: CASSSSGTGDYFSGNTIYF
CDR3 DNA: TGTGCCAGCAGTTCCTCCGGGACAGGAGATTATTTCTCTGGAAACACCATATATTTT

J gene: TRBJ1-3
V gene: TRBV7-9
clone size: -
D gene: TRBD1
CDR3 protein: CASSPGQGATIYF
CDR3 DNA: TGTGCCAGCAGCCCGGGACAGGGGGCGACCATATATTTT

J gene: TRBJ2-3
V gene: TRBV9
clone size: -
D gene: TRBD2
CDR3 protein: CASSPRGLAGNRGNADTQYF
CDR3 DNA: TGTGCCAGCAGCCCGAGAGGTCTAGCGGGAAACCGGGGCAACGCAGATACGCAGTATTTT

J gene: TRBJ2-7
V gene: TRBV19
clone size: -
D gene: -
CDR3 protein: CASKGAYEQYF
CDR3 DNA: TGTGCCAGTAAGGGGGCCTACGAGCAGTACTTC

J gene: TRBJ2-5
V gene: TRBV5-5
clone size: -
D gene: TRBD1
CDR3 protein: CASSLLGRGLPETQYF
CDR3 DNA: TGTGCCAGCAGCCTCCTCGGCAGGGGGCTCCCTGAGACCCAGTACTTC

J gene: TRBJ2-3
V gene: TRBV3-1/TRBV3-2
clone size: -
D gene: -
CDR3 protein: CASSQAPLGRDTQYF
CDR3 DNA: TGTGCCAGCAGCCAAGCCCCACTAGGGAGAGATACGCAGTATTTT

J gene: TRBJ1-1
V gene: TRBV7-7
clone size: few
D gene: -
CDR3 protein: CASSATVNTEAFF
CDR3 DNA: TGTGCCAGCAGCGCGACAGTGAACACTGAAGCTTTCTTT

J gene: TRBJ1-3
V gene: TRBV7-9
clone size: few
D gene: -
CDR3 protein: CASSPLGISGNTIYF
CDR3 DNA: TGTGCCAGCAGCCCCTTGGGCATCTCTGGAAACACCATATATTTT

J gene: TRBJ2-1
V gene: TRBV2
clone size: -
D gene: -
CDR3 protein: CASSEASGYNEQFF
CDR3 DNA: TGTGCCAGCAGTGAAGCTAGCGGCTACAATGAGCAGTTCTTC

J gene: TRBJ1-5
V gene: TRBV5-4
clone size: -
D gene: -
CDR3 protein: CASSFDSDGPQHF
CDR3 DNA: TGTGCCAGCAGTTTCGACTCGGATGGGCCCCAGCATTTT

J gene: TRBJ2-1
V gene: TRBV19
clone size: -
D gene: -
CDR3 protein: CASSIRLQYNEQFF
CDR3 DNA: TGTGCCAGTAGTATTCGCCTACAGTACAATGAGCAGTTCTTC

J gene: TRBJ1-6
V gene: TRBV5-4
clone size: once
D gene: TRBD1
CDR3 protein: CASSWTGHNSPLHF
CDR3 DNA: TGTGCCAGCAGCTGGACAGGGCATAATTCACCCCTCCACTTT

J gene: TRBJ1-5
V gene: TRBV3-1/TRBV3-2
clone size: -
D gene: -
CDR3 protein: CASSQEGRGNQPQHF
CDR3 DNA: TGTGCCAGCAGCCAAGAGGGGAGGGGCAATCAGCCCCAGCATTTT

J gene: TRBJ1-2
V gene: TRBV21-1
clone size: few
D gene: -
CDR3 protein: CASSKERTGGGKYGYTF
CDR3 DNA: TGTGCCAGCAGCAAAGAAAGGACAGGGGGAGGGAAGTATGGCTACACCTTC

J gene: TRBJ1-1
V gene: TRBV6-5
clone size: -
D gene: -
CDR3 protein: CASSGGYMNTEAFF
CDR3 DNA: TGTGCCAGCAGCGGGGGGTATATGAACACTGAAGCTTTCTTT

J gene: TRBJ2-7
V gene: TRBV7-9
clone size: many
D gene: -
CDR3 protein: CASSFGSYEQYF
CDR3 DNA: TGTGCCAGCAGCTTTGGCAGCTACGAGCAGTACTTC

J gene: TRBJ1-2
V gene: TRBV7-3
clone size: -
D gene: -
CDR3 protein: CASSFRSGDGYTF
CDR3 DNA: TGTGCCAGCAGCTTTCGTTCGGGGGATGGCTACACCTTC

J gene: TRBJ2-1
V gene: TRBV4-2
clone size: -
D gene: TRBD2
CDR3 protein: CASSQGLAGESSYNEQFF
CDR3 DNA: TGTGCCAGCAGCCAAGGTCTAGCGGGGGAGAGCTCCTACAATGAGCAGTTCTTC

J gene: TRBJ2-1
V gene: TRBV3-1/TRBV3-2
clone size: -
D gene: -
CDR3 protein: CASSQSYEQFF
CDR3 DNA: TGTGCCAGCAGCCAATCTTATGAGCAGTTCTTC

J gene: TRBJ2-7
V gene: TRBV9
clone size: -
D gene: -
CDR3 protein: CASSSDHFRGYEQYF
CDR3 DNA: TGTGCCAGCAGCTCTGACCACTTCAGGGGCTACGAGCAGTACTTC

J gene: TRBJ1-4
V gene: TRBV6-5
clone size: -
D gene: -
CDR3 protein: CASSREGGTNEKLFF
CDR3 DNA: TGTGCCAGCAGTCGAGAGGGGGGGACTAATGAAAAACTGTTTTTT

J gene: TRBJ1-2
V gene: TRBV18
clone size: -
D gene: -
CDR3 protein: CASSPKGRGIGDYGYTF
CDR3 DNA: TGTGCCAGCTCACCAAAGGGACGGGGGATAGGAGACTATGGCTACACCTTC

J gene: TRBJ2-2
V gene: TRBV28
clone size: -
D gene: -
CDR3 protein: CASSSGTTAGELFF
CDR3 DNA: TGTGCCAGCAGTTCAGGGACAACTGCCGGGGAGCTGTTTTTT

J gene: TRBJ2-1
V gene: TRBV12-5
clone size: -
D gene: TRBD2
CDR3 protein: CASGLRPPTSGGAFIYEQFF
CDR3 DNA: TGTGCTAGTGGTTTGAGGCCTCCTACTAGCGGGGGGGCCTTTATCTATGAGCAGTTCTTC

J gene: TRBJ2-2
V gene: TRBV11-2
clone size: -
D gene: -
CDR3 protein: CASSFARDTGELFF
CDR3 DNA: TGTGCCAGCAGCTTTGCGAGGGACACCGGGGAGCTGTTTTTT

J gene: TRBJ2-7
V gene: TRBV13
clone size: -
D gene: -
CDR3 protein: CASKTGRNYEQYF
CDR3 DNA: TGTGCCAGCAAGACTGGGAGGAACTACGAGCAGTACTTC

J gene: TRBJ1-6
V gene: TRBV5-4
clone size: once
D gene: TRBD1
CDR3 protein: CASSRTGGNSPLHF
CDR3 DNA: TGTGCCAGCAGCAGGACAGGGGGCAATTCACCCCTCCACTTT

J gene: TRBJ1-2
V gene: TRBV19
clone size: -
D gene: -
CDR3 protein: CASSKGDYGYTF
CDR3 DNA: TGTGCCAGTAGCAAGGGGGACTATGGCTACACCTTC

J gene: TRBJ1-2
V gene: TRBV28
clone size: -
D gene: TRBD1
CDR3 protein: CASRMTGANYGYTF
CDR3 DNA: TGTGCCAGCAGGATGACAGGGGCTAACTATGGCTACACCTTC

J gene: TRBJ1-1
V gene: TRBV27
clone size: -
D gene: -
CDR3 protein: CASSLGSGLYGAFF
CDR3 DNA: TGTGCCAGCAGTTTAGGTTCGGGTCTGTATGGAGCTTTCTTT

J gene: TRBJ2-5
V gene: TRBV4-1
clone size: -
D gene: TRBD2
CDR3 protein: CASSQGIAGGPRTQYF
CDR3 DNA: TGCGCCAGCAGCCAAGGGATAGCGGGGGGCCCACGGACCCAGTACTTC

J gene: TRBJ2-5
V gene: TRBV5-1
clone size: -
D gene: TRBD1
CDR3 protein: CASSLILVGGEKTQYF
CDR3 DNA: TGCGCCAGCAGCTTAATTTTGGTAGGGGGCGAAAAGACCCAGTACTTC

J gene: TRBJ2-5
V gene: TRBV2
clone size: few
D gene: TRBD2
CDR3 protein: CASSDLTSGALQETQYF
CDR3 DNA: TGTGCCAGCAGTGACCTGACTAGCGGGGCGCTCCAAGAGACCCAGTACTTC

J gene: TRBJ2-2
V gene: TRBV29-1
clone size: -
D gene: -
CDR3 protein: CSVRSQLRGARNTGELFF
CDR3 DNA: TGCAGCGTTCGCTCCCAACTCCGGGGGGCGCGGAACACCGGGGAGCTGTTTTTT

J gene: TRBJ2-7
V gene: TRBV5-5
clone size: -
D gene: TRBD1
CDR3 protein: CASSSGTGVAEQYF
CDR3 DNA: TGTGCCAGCAGCTCCGGGACAGGGGTTGCCGAGCAGTACTTC